This TCR beta chain was recorded in a study of cytomegalovirus exposure and HLA in healthy donors. V was clipped by 4 bases and J by 4 bases; unmatched bases: 9. CDR1 and CDR2 (germline): MNHNS, SASEGT. The length of the CDR3 is 16 residues. Use of 60 Vbeta and 13 Jbeta primers characterized the PCR. The protocol was immunoSEQ multiplex PCR, while the TCRdb copy is restricted to in-frame clones and leaves out a portion. The sample holds about 240,000 clones; 81% are singletons and the top ten take about 7.5%. The V call is TRBV6-1, the J call TRBJ2-1; 8 positions agree with TRBD2. The TCR was taken from a woman aged 60-70 years in good health and CMV-seropositive. The source material was PBMCs. CDR3 in DNA: TGTGCCAGCAGTGGAATAGCGGGAACGACTTACAATGAGCAGTTCTTC. This encodes CASSGIAGTTYNEQFF.